This T cell receptor (beta chain) is from a study of T cell repertoires in cytomegalovirus infection. About the study: Public TCR beta signatures indicated both CMV infection and matching HLA type.

V was pared by 0 bases and J by 4 bases, with 6 bases between. Germline CDR1 and CDR2: LGHNA and YSLEER. The CDR3 sequence is 14 residues long. TCRdb fed the reads into MiXCR, producing one record per CDR3 protein. The repertoire holds around 570,000 distinct CDR3 sequences, with under 45% as singletons. The study, taken as a whole, reports: Clonotypes of TCR beta that were HLA-C-restricted and CMV-specific dominated the ex vivo response.

To note about this clonotype: What it binds is unknown.

Material: cultured PBMCs, obtained from culture after CMV antigen stimulation. This sequence joins TRBV4-3 and TRBJ2-2; D unresolved. This receptor was obtained from a human donor in good health (CMV status not recorded). Some clones in this sample may be carry-over from other donors' samples. This CDR3 is CASSQESITGELFF. The CDR3 DNA reads TGCGCCAGCAGCCAAGAATCTATCACCGGGGAGCTGTTTTTT.